One and the same sample provided the 20 T cell receptor beta chains below, sequenced in a study of CD8+CD57+ T cells in acquired aplastic anemia. Genomic DNA provided the template from which TCR beta VDJ and CDR3 profiles were obtained. Each CDR3 protein is one row after TCRdb ran MiXCR on the reads. Found here are 400,000 to 600,000 distinct CDR3 sequences, about a third of them singletons; the top ten hold 0.7% to 1%. Patients chosen for sequencing had shown CD8+CD57+ cell expansion by flow cytometry. The specimen sequenced was sorted CD4+, CD8+, or CD8+CD57+ T cells (not recorded which) from PBMCs. The source is a human donor with aplastic anemia.

There are many counts of this clonotype. This chain links TRBV20-1 with TRBJ1-5; 10 bases are shared with TRBD1. CDR3 length: 15 amino acids. Germline CDR1 reads DFQATT; CDR2 reads SNEGSKA (reference sequence). V shed 2 bases and J 5 bases; nucleotides not matched to a gene: 6. In nucleotides, the CDR3 is TGCAGTGCTAGACACCGCGGGACAGGGGATCAGCCCCAGCATTTT. Translated: CSARHRGTGDQPQHF.

The genes are TRBV11-1 and TRBJ2-1; possible D gene TRBD2, 6 bases. V lost 6 bases and J lost 7, with 16 bases in between. Per the germline V gene, CDR1 is SGHAT and CDR2 is FQDESV (reference sequence). The CDR3 spans 14 residues. The CDR3, as DNA: TGTGCCAGCAGATTGGGAGGCGAGGGGAATGAGCAGTTCTTC. Translation gives CASRLGGEGNEQFF.

The rearrangement uses TRBV19 and TRBJ1-5; the D gene is possibly TRBD1 (6 bases). Germline-derived CDR1 and CDR2 are LNHDA and SQIVND (reference sequence). The length of the CDR3 is 16 residues. V dropped 7 bases and J dropped 2 bases, with 18 bases sitting between them. In DNA, the CDR3 is TGTGCCAGTACAACCGGGACACTTTTCCGCAATCAGCCCCAGCATTTT. This gives the protein CASTTGTLFRNQPQHF.

Comment on this clonotype: Since a much larger clone is just one base distant, this may be a read error. This chain joins TRBV20-1 and TRBJ2-7; 7 bases are a match to TRBD1. After removal of 6 bases from V and 6 bases from J, the junction contained 11 bases not matched to a gene. Germline V CDR1 and CDR2: DFQATT, SNEGSKA (reference sequence). The CDR3 loop spans 13 amino acids. The CDR3 protein is CSAGARQGCEQYF. The CDR3 coding sequence is TGCAGTGCGGGGGCCCGACAGGGCTGCGAGCAGTACTTC.

The genes are TRBV9 and TRBJ2-1, with D tentatively TRBD1 (6 bases). CDR3 length: 13 amino acids. Germline V gives CDR1 SGDLS, CDR2 YYNGEE. V was pared by 4 bases and J by 10 bases, with 15 bases between. CDR3 in DNA: TGTGCCAGCAGCCAAGCTGCCAGGGGCGAGCAGTTCTTC. It codes for CASSQAARGEQFF. The whole variable domain, remainder taken from reference TRBV9 and TRBJ2-1, is DSGVTQTPKHLITATGQRVTLRCSPRSGDLSVYWYQQSLDQGLQFLIQYYNGEERAKGNILERFSAQQFPDLHSELNLSSLELGDSALYFCASSQAARGEQFFGPGTRLTVL.

This clonotype was observed a few times. J is TRBJ1-2 and V is TRBV6-1, with TRBD1 matching over 7 bases. This CDR3 is 13 amino acids long. CDR1 and CDR2 from the germline V gene are MNHNS and SASEGT. The junction had 5 bases not matched to a gene; V was cut back by 6 bases and J by 4 bases. In DNA form, the CDR3 reads TGTGCCAGCAGATCGACAGGGCTCTATGGCTACACCTTC. Translated: CASRSTGLYGYTF.

The chain carries TRBV19 and TRBJ2-7; D is perhaps TRBD1 (5 bases). Per germline, CDR1 LNHDA and CDR2 SQIVND (reference sequence). The CDR3 has 13 residues. Trimming shortened V by 2 bases and J by 6 bases, and 11 bases separated the two germline ends. This CDR3 is CASSIQGEIEQYF. The CDR3 bases are TGTGCCAGTAGTATACAGGGTGAAATCGAGCAGTACTTC.

This clonotype was detected a few times. The chain employs TRBV10-3 and TRBJ1-3; the D is unclear. The CDR3 loop spans 15 amino acids. V lost 10 bases to trimming and J lost 0 bases, with 16 bases between them. Germline CDR1 is ENHRY and CDR2 is SYGVKD. The CDR3 loop reads CASSFLGRSGNTIYF. The CDR3 nucleotides are TGTGCCAGCAGCTTTCTCGGACGCTCTGGAAACACCATATATTTT.

This clonotype appeared many times. CDR3: CAISENLAGRYNEQFF. The CDR3 coding sequence is TGTGCCATCAGTGAGAATCTAGCGGGAAGATACAATGAGCAGTTCTTC. The genes are TRBV10-3 and TRBJ2-1, with TRBD2 matching 9 bases. The V segment lost 2 bases and the J segment 4 bases; nucleotides outside the gene matches: 6. From germline, CDR1 is ENHRY and CDR2 SYGVKD. The CDR3 is made up of 16 amino acids.

This clonotype was seen only once. The rearrangement joins TRBV11-3 to TRBJ2-7; D may correspond to TRBD1 or TRBD2 (5 bases each). This CDR3 has 14 amino acids. Germline lookup yields CDR1 SGHNT and CDR2 YENEEA. Between the trimmed V and J ends, which lost 4 bases and 9 bases, there was a span of 19 bases. This chain's CDR3 is CASSSREPPGGQYF. The CDR3 DNA is TGTGCCAGCAGCTCCAGGGAGCCCCCGGGCGGGCAGTACTTC.

This clonotype showed up just a few times. The J gene is TRBJ2-1, the V gene TRBV20-1, with D tentatively TRBD1 or TRBD2 (5 bases each). Trimming cost V 7 bases and J 8 bases, with 18 bases left between them. There are 13 residues in the CDR3. CDR1 is DFQATT and CDR2 is SNEGSKA in the germline V gene (reference sequence). In nucleotides, the CDR3 is TGCAGTGTTCAACTACTACGGGGCGATGAGCAGTTCTTC. Its translation: CSVQLLRGDEQFF.

This clonotype was observed a few times. DNA for the CDR3: TGCAGTGCTAGTTCGCTAGCGGAAGAAAAAGATACGCAGTATTTT. Translating gives CSASSLAEEKDTQYF. The chain links TRBV20-1 to TRBJ2-3, with 7 bases fitting TRBD2. The CDR3 extends over 15 amino acids. Germline V gives CDR1 DFQATT, CDR2 SNEGSKA (reference sequence). Trimming at V came to 3 bases and at J to 5 bases, leaving 11 bases not matched to a gene.

The CDR3 region has the DNA TGTGCCACGGGGGGGGCAGGCACTTCTCCCCTCCACTTT. It yields the protein CATGGAGTSPLHF. The chain has TRBV2 and TRBJ1-6; a weak D match, TRBD1 (6 bases). Germline V gene sequence: CDR1 SNHLY, CDR2 FYNNEI. The CDR3 contains 13 residues. The germline V and J ends were trimmed by 10 bases and 13 bases, with 20 bases remaining between them.

This clonotype showed up just a few times. The chain carries TRBV2 and TRBJ1-1; D is uncertain. V was clipped by 5 bases and J by 0 bases, with 7 bases between them. Germline V gene lookup returns CDR1 SNHLY and CDR2 FYNNEI. This CDR3 is built from 13 residues. The CDR3 DNA is TGTGCCAGCAGTTCAACTATGAACACTGAAGCTTTCTTT. As protein: CASSSTMNTEAFF.

This clonotype has more than one count but fewer than ten. The V gene is TRBV19, the J gene TRBJ1-1, with TRBD1 identical over 10 bases. V shed 3 bases, J shed 12 bases, and the junction held 10 bases outside the gene matches. The germline V gene encodes CDR1 LNHDA and CDR2 SQIVND (reference sequence). The CDR3 length is 14 residues. The CDR3 sequence: CASSIGGTGAVTFF. The CDR3 bases are TGTGCCAGTAGTATCGGGGGGACAGGGGCGGTGACTTTCTTT.

This clonotype has more than one count but fewer than ten. The chain uses TRBV19 and TRBJ2-1, with a possible D match to TRBD2 (6 bases). This CDR3 contains 16 residues. In germline, CDR1 is LNHDA, CDR2 SQIVND (reference sequence). V gave up 4 bases and J gave up 4 bases, with 17 bases separating them. The CDR3 DNA reads TGTGCCAGTAGTACGGGGGACGGTATGGGGTACAATGAGCAGTTCTTC. Translated: CASSTGDGMGYNEQFF.

This clonotype was counted only a few times. CDR3 bases: TGCGCCAGCAGCTTTGAGAGACAGATGAACACTGAAGCTTTCTTT. Its protein product is CASSFERQMNTEAFF. The chain uses TRBV5-1 and TRBJ1-1; the D gene is possibly TRBD1 (5 bases). V lost 2 bases and J lost 0, with 11 bases in between. CDR1 is SGHRS and CDR2 is YFSETQ in the germline V gene. This CDR3 has 15 residues.

This sequence joins TRBV27 and TRBJ1-6, with D hard to call. Trimming pared 3 bases from V and 7 bases from J, leaving 10 bases between. This CDR3 has 14 amino acids. Per germline, CDR1 MNHEY and CDR2 SMNVEV (reference sequence). The CDR3 DNA reads as TGTGCCAGCAGTTTTTGGCAGCAGAATTCACCCCTCCACTTT. Translation gives CASSFWQQNSPLHF.

The CDR3, as DNA: TGTGCCAGCAGCTTAGCGCTGACTAGCGGGGGGAAGTCTCACTCCTACAATGAGCAGTTCTTC. This gives the protein CASSLALTSGGKSHSYNEQFF. The chain couples TRBV11-1 to TRBJ2-1; 13 nucleotides match TRBD2. Germline assignment: CDR1 SGHAT and CDR2 FQDESV (reference sequence). J gave up 0 bases and V 0 bases, and 11 bases lay outside the gene matches. The CDR3 extends over 21 amino acids.

Note on this clonotype: One junction end does not reproduce the germline sequence, and a read error may be involved. The J gene is TRBJ2-7, the V gene TRBV20-1; 10 nucleotides agree with TRBD1. This CDR3 spans 15 amino acids. The germline V gene encodes CDR1 DFQATT and CDR2 SNEGSKA (reference sequence). The CDR3 DNA follows: TGCAGTGCTCCAAAAAGGACAGGGGGTGGTTACGAGCAGTGCTTC. Protein: CSAPKRTGGGYEQCF.